This T cell receptor beta chain was recorded in a study of CD8+ T cells in alopecia areata. Study details: Those treated were given oral tofacitinib at 5 to 10 mg twice daily. Findings of the study overall: Scalp clonality decreased significantly with tofacitinib, and so did expanded CD8+ clones among the top 100. Scalp and blood retained many expanded lesional clones during tofacitinib.

cDNA prepared by RNA extraction and subsequent reverse transcription served as the template for sequencing. Only in-frame clones appear in the TCRdb table, and some are missing; sequencing was by immunoSEQ multiplex PCR. The repertoire holds about 200,000 clones, 35% to 40% seen once, with almost 0.5% in the top ten. Treatment given: oral pan-JAK inhibitor, 5-10 mg twice daily. In alopecia areata patients, both lesional scalp punch biopsies and peripheral blood were collected. Notes on this clone: Its antigen is unknown.

The CDR3 extends over 16 amino acids. Germline CDR1 and CDR2: SQVTM and ANQGSEA. Losses at the gene ends were 4 bases for V and 3 bases for J; bases not matched to a gene: 7. The sequencing here drew on CD4+ T cells sorted from blood, taken between weeks 30 and 35, from a patient treated with tofacitinib. The chain employs TRBV29-1 and TRBJ2-7; 15 positions agree with TRBD2. The TCR was taken from a human donor with alopecia areata. The DNA for the CDR3 is TGCAGCGTTGTAGGACTAGCGGGAGGGATTGACTACGAGCAGTACTTC. Protein sequence: CSVVGLAGGIDYEQYF.